This TCR beta chain was sequenced for a study of blood T cell repertoires in COVID-19. Study-wide context: In each case, the material was cDNA or gDNA derived from T cells, B-cell-depleted T cells, or PBMCs.

The germline V gene encodes CDR1 SGHTA and CDR2 FQGNSA. Trimming removed 1 base at V and 4 bases at J, with 7 bases between. The CDR3 is 13 residues long. Sequencing was performed with immunoSEQ multiplex PCR; in TCRdb, only in-frame clones are kept and a portion is missing. This table has about 500,000 clones, around 87% appearing once. Individuals aged about 18 to 100 years were recruited from some 26 US areas. Each participant's cohort was designated according to participant-reported clinical history. The sequencing input was PBMCs or T cells enriched from blood (not recorded which). This rearrangement joins TRBV7-2 to TRBJ1-1; D unclear. The clonotype comes from a woman aged 18-29 years who had recovered from COVID-19. CDR3 sequence (DNA): TGTGCCAGCAGCTTAGACATCTTCACTGAAGCTTTCTTT. Translation gives CASSLDIFTEAFF.